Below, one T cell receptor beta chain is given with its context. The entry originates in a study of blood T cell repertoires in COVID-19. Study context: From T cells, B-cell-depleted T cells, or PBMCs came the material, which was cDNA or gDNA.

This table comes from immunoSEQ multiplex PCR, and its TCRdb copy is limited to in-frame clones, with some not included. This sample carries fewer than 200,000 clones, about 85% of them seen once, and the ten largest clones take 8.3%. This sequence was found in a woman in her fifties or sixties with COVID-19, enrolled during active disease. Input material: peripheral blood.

The DNA for the CDR3 is TGTGCCAGTAGTATGTTGTGGCCGGGGGGCTACACCTTC. Translated, it gives CASSMLWPGGYTF. The V and J genes are TRBV19 and TRBJ1-2; D uncertain. This CDR3 is built from 13 residues. Trimming pared 3 bases from V and 8 bases from J, leaving 13 bases between. Germline values: CDR1 LNHDA, CDR2 SQIVND (reference sequence).